The source of this T cell receptor beta chain is a study of cytomegalovirus exposure and HLA in healthy donors. The assay was immunoSEQ multiplex PCR, and TCRdb's table has in-frame clones only and misses some. The sample consists of about 330,000 clones, roughly 85% of them appearing once. CDR1 and CDR2 (germline): SGDLS, YYNGEE. Unmatched junction bases numbered 6, after V lost 0 bases and J lost 4 bases. The CDR3 contains 16 residues. What was sequenced was PBMCs. The chain has TRBV9 and TRBJ2-2, with TRBD1 matching 7 bases. The sequence derives from a woman aged 18-29 years in good health and CMV-seronegative. CDR3 amino acids: CASSVEGTEFTGELFF. For the CDR3, the DNA is TGTGCCAGCAGCGTAGAGGGGACAGAGTTCACCGGGGAGCTGTTTTTT.